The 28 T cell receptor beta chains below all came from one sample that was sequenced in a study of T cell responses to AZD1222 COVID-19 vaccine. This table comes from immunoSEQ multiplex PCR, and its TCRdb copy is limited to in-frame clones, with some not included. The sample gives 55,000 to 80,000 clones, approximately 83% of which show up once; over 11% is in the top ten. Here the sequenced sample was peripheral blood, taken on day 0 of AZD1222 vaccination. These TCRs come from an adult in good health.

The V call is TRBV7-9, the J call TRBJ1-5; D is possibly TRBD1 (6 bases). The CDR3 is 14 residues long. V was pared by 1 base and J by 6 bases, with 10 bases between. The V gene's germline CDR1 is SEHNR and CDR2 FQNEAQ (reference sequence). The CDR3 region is CASSLEGGSQPQHF. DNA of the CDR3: TGTGCCAGCAGCTTAGAAGGGGGGTCTCAGCCCCAGCATTTT. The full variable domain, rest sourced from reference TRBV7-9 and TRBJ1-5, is DTGVSQNPRHKITKRGQNVTFRCDPISEHNRLYWYRQTLGQGPEFLTYFQNEAQLEKSRLLSDRFSAERPKGSFSTLEIQRTEQGDSAMYLCASSLEGGSQPQHFGDGTRLSIL.

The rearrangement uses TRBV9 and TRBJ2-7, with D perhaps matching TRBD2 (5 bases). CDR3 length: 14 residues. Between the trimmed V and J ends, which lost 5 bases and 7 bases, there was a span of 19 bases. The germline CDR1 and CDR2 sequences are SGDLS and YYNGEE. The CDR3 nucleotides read TGTGCCAGCAGTAGGGAATCGACCCCGGGGGAGCAGTACTTC. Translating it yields CASSRESTPGEQYF.

The CDR3 loop reads CASAPRAGGLWTEAFF. The DNA for the CDR3 is TGTGCCAGCGCCCCCCGAGCAGGGGGCTTGTGGACTGAAGCTTTCTTT. The J gene is TRBJ1-1, the V gene TRBV11-2; 8 bases map to TRBD1. From germline, CDR1 is SGHAT and CDR2 FQNNGV. The length of the CDR3 is 16 residues. V dropped 8 bases and J dropped 5; count of bases not matched to a gene: 16.

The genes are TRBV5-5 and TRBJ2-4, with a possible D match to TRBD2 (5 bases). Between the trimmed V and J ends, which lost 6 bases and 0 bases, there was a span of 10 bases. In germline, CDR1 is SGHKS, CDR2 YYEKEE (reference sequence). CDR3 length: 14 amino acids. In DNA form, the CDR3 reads TGTGCCAGCATCCCCGGGGAAGCCAAAAACATTCAGTACTTC. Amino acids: CASIPGEAKNIQYF.

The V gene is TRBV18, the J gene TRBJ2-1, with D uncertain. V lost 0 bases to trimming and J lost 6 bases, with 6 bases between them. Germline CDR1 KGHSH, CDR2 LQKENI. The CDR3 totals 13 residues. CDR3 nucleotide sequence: TGTGCCAGCTCACCACCGAGCGTCAATGAGCAGTTCTTC. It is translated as CASSPPSVNEQFF. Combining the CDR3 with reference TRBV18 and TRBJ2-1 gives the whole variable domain NAGVMQNPRHLVRRRGQEARLRCSPMKGHSHVYWYRQLPEEGLKFMVYLQKENIIDESGMPKERFSAEFPKEGPSILRIQQVVRGDSAAYFCASSPPSVNEQFFGPGTRLTVL.

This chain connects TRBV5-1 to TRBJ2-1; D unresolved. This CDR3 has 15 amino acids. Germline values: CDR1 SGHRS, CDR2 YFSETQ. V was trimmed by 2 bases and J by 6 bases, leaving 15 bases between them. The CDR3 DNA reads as TGCGCCAGCAGCTTACATTTGCTGACCCCCAATGAGCAGTTCTTC. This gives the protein CASSLHLLTPNEQFF.

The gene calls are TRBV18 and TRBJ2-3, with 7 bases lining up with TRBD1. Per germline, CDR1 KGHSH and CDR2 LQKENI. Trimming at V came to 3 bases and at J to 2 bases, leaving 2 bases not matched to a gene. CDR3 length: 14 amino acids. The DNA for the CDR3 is TGTGCCAGCTCACCGACAGGGTCCACAGATACGCAGTATTTT. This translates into CASSPTGSTDTQYF.

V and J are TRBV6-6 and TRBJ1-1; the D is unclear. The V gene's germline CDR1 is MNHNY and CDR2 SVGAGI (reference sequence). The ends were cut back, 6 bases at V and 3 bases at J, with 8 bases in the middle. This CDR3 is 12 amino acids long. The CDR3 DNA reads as TGTGCCAGCAGAACCGACGACACTGAAGCTTTCTTT. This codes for CASRTDDTEAFF.

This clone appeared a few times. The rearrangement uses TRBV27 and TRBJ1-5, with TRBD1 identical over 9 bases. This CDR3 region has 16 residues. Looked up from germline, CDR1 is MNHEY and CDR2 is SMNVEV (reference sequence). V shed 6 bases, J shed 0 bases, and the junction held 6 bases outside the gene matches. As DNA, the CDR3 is TGTGCCAGCAGCCCCGGGACAGGGTATAGCAATCAGCCCCAGCATTTT. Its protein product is CASSPGTGYSNQPQHF.

The CDR3 loop reads CASGGVSTNSPLHF. As DNA, the CDR3 is TGTGCCAGCGGGGGGGTCAGCACTAATTCACCCCTCCACTTT. The chain joins TRBV7-9 to TRBJ1-6; tentative D call: TRBD1 (5 bases). There are 14 residues in the CDR3. Per germline, CDR1 SEHNR and CDR2 FQNEAQ (reference sequence). Trimming removed 8 bases at V and 6 bases at J, with 14 bases between.

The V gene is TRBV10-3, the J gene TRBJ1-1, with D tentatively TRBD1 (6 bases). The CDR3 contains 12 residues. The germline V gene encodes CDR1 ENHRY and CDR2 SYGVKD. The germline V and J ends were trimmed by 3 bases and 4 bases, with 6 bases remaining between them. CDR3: CAISEGGTEAFF. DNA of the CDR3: TGTGCCATCAGTGAAGGGGGCACTGAAGCTTTCTTT.

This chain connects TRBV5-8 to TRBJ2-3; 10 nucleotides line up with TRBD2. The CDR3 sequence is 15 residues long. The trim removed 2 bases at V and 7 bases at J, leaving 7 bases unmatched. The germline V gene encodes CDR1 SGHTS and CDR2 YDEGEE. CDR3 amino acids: CASSLQRGGVNTQYF. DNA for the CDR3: TGTGCCAGCAGCTTACAGCGGGGGGGCGTGAATACGCAGTATTTT.

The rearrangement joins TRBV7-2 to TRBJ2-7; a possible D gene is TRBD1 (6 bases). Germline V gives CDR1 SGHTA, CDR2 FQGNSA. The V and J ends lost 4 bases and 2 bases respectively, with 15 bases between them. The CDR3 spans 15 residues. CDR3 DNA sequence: TGTGCCAGCAGCTACAGGGCAGCTAACCCCTACGAGCAGTACTTC. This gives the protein CASSYRAANPYEQYF.

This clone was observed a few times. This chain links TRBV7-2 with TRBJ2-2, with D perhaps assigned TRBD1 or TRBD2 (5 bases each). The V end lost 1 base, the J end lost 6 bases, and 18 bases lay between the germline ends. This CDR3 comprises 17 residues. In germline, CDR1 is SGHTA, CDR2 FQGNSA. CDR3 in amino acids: CASSLEVVGDHAGELFF. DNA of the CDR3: TGTGCCAGCAGCTTAGAGGTGGTAGGGGACCACGCCGGGGAGCTGTTTTTT. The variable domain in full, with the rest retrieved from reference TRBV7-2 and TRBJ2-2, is GAGVSQSPSNKVTEKGKDVELRCDPISGHTALYWYRQSLGQGLEFLIYFQGNSAPDKSGLPSDRFSAERTGGSVSTLTIQRTQQEDSAVYLCASSLEVVGDHAGELFFGEGSRLTVL.

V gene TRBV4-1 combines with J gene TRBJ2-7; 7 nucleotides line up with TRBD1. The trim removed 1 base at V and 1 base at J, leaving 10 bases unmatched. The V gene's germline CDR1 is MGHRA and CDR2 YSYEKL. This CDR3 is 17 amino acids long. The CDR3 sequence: CASSQGSSQGVSYEQYF. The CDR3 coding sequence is TGCGCCAGCAGCCAAGGATCTTCGCAGGGGGTTTCCTACGAGCAGTACTTC.

The CDR3 reads CASSFAAGTGTNEQFF. The CDR3, as DNA: TGTGCCAGCAGTTTTGCGGCCGGGACAGGTACAAATGAGCAGTTCTTC. The chain is built from TRBV6-2 or TRBV6-3 and TRBJ2-1, with 8 positions matching TRBD1. From germline, CDR1 is MNHEY and CDR2 SVGEGT. V gave up 4 bases and J gave up 7 bases; unmatched junction bases: 12. The CDR3 has 16 amino acids.

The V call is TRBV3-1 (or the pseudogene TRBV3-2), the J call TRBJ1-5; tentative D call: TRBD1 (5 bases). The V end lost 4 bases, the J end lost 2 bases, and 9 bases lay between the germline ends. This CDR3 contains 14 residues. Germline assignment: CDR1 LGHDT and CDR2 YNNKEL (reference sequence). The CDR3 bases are TGTGCCAGCAGCCCCCAGGGAGGCAATCAGCCCCAGCATTTT. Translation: CASSPQGGNQPQHF.

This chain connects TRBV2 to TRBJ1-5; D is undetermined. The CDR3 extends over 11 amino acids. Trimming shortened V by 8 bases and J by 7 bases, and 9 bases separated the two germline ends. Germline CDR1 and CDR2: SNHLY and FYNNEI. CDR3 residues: CASGGNQPQHF. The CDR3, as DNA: TGTGCCAGCGGAGGGAACCAGCCCCAGCATTTT.

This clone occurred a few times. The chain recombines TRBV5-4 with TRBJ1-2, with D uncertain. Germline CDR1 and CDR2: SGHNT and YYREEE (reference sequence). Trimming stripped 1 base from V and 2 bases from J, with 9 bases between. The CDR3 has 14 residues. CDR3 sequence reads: CASSLLTSNYGYTF. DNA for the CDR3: TGTGCCAGCAGCTTGTTAACCTCCAACTATGGCTACACCTTC.

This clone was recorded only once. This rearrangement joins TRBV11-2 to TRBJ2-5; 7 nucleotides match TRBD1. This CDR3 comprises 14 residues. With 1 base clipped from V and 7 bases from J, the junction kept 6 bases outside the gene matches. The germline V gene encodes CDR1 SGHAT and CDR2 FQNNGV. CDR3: CASSLAGTEGTQYF. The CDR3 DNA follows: TGTGCCAGCAGCTTAGCGGGGACAGAAGGGACCCAGTACTTC.

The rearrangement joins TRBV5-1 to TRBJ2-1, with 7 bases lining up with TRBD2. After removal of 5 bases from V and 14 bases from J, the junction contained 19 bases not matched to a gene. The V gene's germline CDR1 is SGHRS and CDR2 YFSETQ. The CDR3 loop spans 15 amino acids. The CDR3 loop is CASSPRTRGVEGEFF. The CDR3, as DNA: TGCGCCAGCAGTCCCCGGACTAGAGGGGTTGAAGGGGAGTTCTTC.

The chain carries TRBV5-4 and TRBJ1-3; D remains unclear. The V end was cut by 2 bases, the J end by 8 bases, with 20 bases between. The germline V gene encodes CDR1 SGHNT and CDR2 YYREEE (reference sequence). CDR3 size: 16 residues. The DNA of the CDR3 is TGTGCCAGCAGCTTAGCACAGAGGAGCGGAGGAGACACCATATATTTT. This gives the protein CASSLAQRSGGDTIYF.

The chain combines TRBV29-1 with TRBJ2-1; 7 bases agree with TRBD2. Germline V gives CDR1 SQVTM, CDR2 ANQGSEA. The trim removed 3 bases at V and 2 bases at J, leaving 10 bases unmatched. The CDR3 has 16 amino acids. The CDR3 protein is CSVEGLAGVPYNEQFF. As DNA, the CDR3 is TGCAGCGTTGAGGGATTGGCGGGGGTACCCTACAATGAGCAGTTCTTC.

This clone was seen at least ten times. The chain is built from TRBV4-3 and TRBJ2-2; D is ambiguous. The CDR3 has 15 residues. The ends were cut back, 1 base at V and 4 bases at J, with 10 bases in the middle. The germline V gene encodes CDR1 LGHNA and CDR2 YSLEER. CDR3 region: CASSQASASTGELFF. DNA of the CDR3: TGCGCCAGCAGCCAAGCGTCAGCCAGCACCGGGGAGCTGTTTTTT.

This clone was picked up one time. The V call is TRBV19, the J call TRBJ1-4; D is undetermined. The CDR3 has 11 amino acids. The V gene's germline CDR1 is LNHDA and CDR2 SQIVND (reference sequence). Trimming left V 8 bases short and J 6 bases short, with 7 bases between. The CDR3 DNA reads TGTGCCAGTCGGGATTATGAAAAACTGTTTTTT. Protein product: CASRDYEKLFF.

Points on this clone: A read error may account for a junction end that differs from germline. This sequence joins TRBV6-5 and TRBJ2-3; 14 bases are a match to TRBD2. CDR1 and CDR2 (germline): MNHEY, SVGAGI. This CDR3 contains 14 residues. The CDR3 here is CASSYGTSGGLWDF. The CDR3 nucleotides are TGTGCCAGCAGTTACGGGACTAGCGGGGGACTTTGGGATTTT.

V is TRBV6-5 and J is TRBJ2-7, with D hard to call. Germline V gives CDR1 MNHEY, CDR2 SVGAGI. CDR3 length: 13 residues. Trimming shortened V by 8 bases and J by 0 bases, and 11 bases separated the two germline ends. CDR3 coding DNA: TGTGCCAGCCAGGCCCCACACTCCTACGAGCAGTACTTC. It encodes CASQAPHSYEQYF.

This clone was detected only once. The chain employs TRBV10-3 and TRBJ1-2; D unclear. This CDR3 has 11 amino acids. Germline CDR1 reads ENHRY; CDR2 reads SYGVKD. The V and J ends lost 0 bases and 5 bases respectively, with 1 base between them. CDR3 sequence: CAISESYGYTF. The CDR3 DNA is TGTGCCATCAGTGAGTCTTATGGCTACACCTTC.